This is a list of T cell receptor beta chains from one sample in a study of beta chain features in type 1 diabetes. Assay used: immunoSEQ multiplex PCR; TCRdb lists only in-frame clones, some missing. This table has hundreds of thousands of clones, about 14% appearing once. Sequencing input: naive CD4+ T cells from blood. The source is a man aged 18 to 29 with type 1 diabetes. CDR3s include the opening cysteine and the closing phenylalanine or tryptophan. D genes are given only for firm matches. Expanded clones get a size class; other rows say once, few or many, or leave the size out.

abundance	v_gene	d_gene	j_gene	CDR3aa	CDR3nt
-	TRBV4-1	-	TRBJ2-6	CASSRGLVSGANVLTF	TGCGCCAGCAGCCGGGGACTGGTCTCTGGGGCCAACGTCCTGACTTTC
-	TRBV5-1	-	TRBJ2-5	CASSTYSGPRETQYF	TGCGCCAGCAGCACATATAGCGGCCCCAGGGAGACCCAGTACTTC
few	TRBV7-2	-	TRBJ1-1	CASSLQLNTEAFF	TGTGCCAGCAGCTTACAGCTGAACACTGAAGCTTTCTTT
-	TRBV29-1	-	TRBJ2-2	CSVGTGELFF	TGCAGCGTTGGGACCGGGGAGCTGTTTTTT
-	TRBV10-1	TRBD1	TRBJ2-3	CASSRGQATDTQYF	TGCGCCAGCAGTCGCGGACAGGCCACAGATACGCAGTATTTT
-	TRBV10-2	-	TRBJ2-7	CASRGGQDYEQYF	TGCGCCAGCAGGGGAGGACAGGACTACGAGCAGTACTTC
-	TRBV7-2	-	TRBJ2-3	CASSLGGADTQYF	TGTGCCAGCAGCTTAGGGGGGGCAGATACGCAGTATTTT
few	TRBV30	-	TRBJ1-1	CASGVWNTEAFF	TGTGCCTCAGGGGTGTGGAACACTGAAGCTTTCTTT
once	TRBV4-1	-	TRBJ1-5	CASSQDQEQPQHF	TGCGCCAGCAGCCAAGATCAAGAACAGCCCCAGCATTTT
few	TRBV7-2	TRBD2	TRBJ2-3	CASSPGTSGGTSTDTQYF	TGTGCCAGCAGCCCTGGGACTAGCGGGGGGACCAGCACAGATACGCAGTATTTT
-	TRBV30	-	TRBJ2-7	CAWSGALHEQYF	TGTGCCTGGAGTGGAGCACTACACGAGCAGTACTTC
few	TRBV2	-	TRBJ2-3	CASSSQGSGADTQYF	TGTGCCAGCAGCTCCCAGGGTAGTGGTGCAGATACGCAGTATTTT
few	TRBV14	-	TRBJ2-7	CASSQDAGRTTYEQYF	TGTGCCAGCAGCCAAGATGCAGGGAGGACAACCTACGAGCAGTACTTC
-	TRBV10-1	TRBD2	TRBJ2-5	CASSGLARETQYF	TGCGCCAGCAGTGGACTAGCGCGGGAGACCCAGTACTTC
-	TRBV5-6	-	TRBJ1-1	CASSFPPGAAEAFF	TGTGCCAGCAGCTTCCCCCCCGGGGCGGCTGAAGCTTTCTTT
few	TRBV9	-	TRBJ1-1	CASSLRSTGVPTEAFF	TGTGCCAGCAGCCTGAGATCGACAGGAGTGCCCACTGAAGCTTTCTTT
few	TRBV28	-	TRBJ2-7	CASTQRGGVTYEQYF	TGTGCCAGCACCCAGAGAGGGGGAGTTACCTACGAGCAGTACTTC
few	TRBV6-5	TRBD1	TRBJ2-5	CASSLTGTGHGTQYF	TGTGCCAGCAGTCTTACCGGGACAGGGCATGGGACCCAGTACTTC
-	TRBV12-5	TRBD2	TRBJ2-3	CASGSNSSGRAGDTQYF	TGTGCTAGTGGTTCCAACTCTAGCGGGAGGGCCGGGGATACGCAGTATTTT
-	TRBV7-9	-	TRBJ2-3	CASSLIADTQYF	TGTGCCAGCAGCTTAATCGCAGATACGCAGTATTTT
few	TRBV7-2	TRBD1	TRBJ1-2	CASSSQTGENGYTF	TGTGCCAGCAGCTCCCAGACAGGGGAGAATGGCTACACCTTC
-	TRBV30	-	TRBJ2-7	CAWSVNGQYEQYF	TGTGCCTGGAGTGTAAACGGTCAATACGAGCAGTACTTC
-	TRBV28	TRBD2	TRBJ2-1	CASSFSGGSGNEQFF	TGTGCCAGCAGTTTTTCGGGGGGATCCGGCAATGAGCAGTTCTTC
few	TRBV2	-	TRBJ2-3	CASRQGADTQYF	TGTGCCAGCAGGCAGGGCGCAGATACGCAGTATTTT
few	TRBV6-5	-	TRBJ2-3	CASSYKGYTDTQYF	TGTGCCAGCAGTTACAAGGGTTACACAGATACGCAGTATTTT
few	TRBV27	-	TRBJ2-3	CASSTSGTDTQYF	TGTGCCAGCAGCACGTCGGGCACAGATACGCAGTATTTT
-	TRBV5-1	-	TRBJ2-1	CASSLQGRAHEQFF	TGCGCCAGCAGCCTTCAGGGCAGGGCCCATGAGCAGTTCTTC
-	TRBV29-1	-	TRBJ1-2	CSASRGSPRDYTF	TGCAGCGCCTCCCGAGGGTCTCCGAGGGACTACACCTTC
few	TRBV5-1	-	TRBJ1-6	CASSLEQINSPLHF	TGCGCCAGCAGCTTGGAACAGATAAATTCACCCCTCCACTTT
few	TRBV18	-	TRBJ1-4	CASSPRGATNEKLFF	TGTGCCAGCTCACCCCGGGGGGCAACTAATGAAAAACTGTTTTTT
-	TRBV30	-	TRBJ1-1	CACPGVADTEAFF	TGTGCCTGTCCGGGGGTCGCGGACACTGAAGCTTTCTTT
few	TRBV7-9	-	TRBJ2-1	CASSLNAVTYNEQFF	TGTGCCAGCAGCTTAAACGCGGTTACGTACAATGAGCAGTTCTTC
few	TRBV29-1	-	TRBJ1-1	CSGPRAAAFF	TGCAGCGGGCCTCGGGCAGCTGCTTTCTTT
few	TRBV25-1	-	TRBJ2-2	CASRVGGSHTGELFF	TGTGCCAGCAGGGTCGGCGGCTCCCACACCGGGGAGCTGTTTTTT
-	TRBV4-2	-	TRBJ2-3	CASSQPEGANTQYF	TGTGCCAGCAGCCAACCCGAGGGAGCGAATACGCAGTATTTT
-	TRBV7-9	-	TRBJ2-3	CASSLGVGSTDTQYF	TGTGCCAGCAGCTTAGGGGTCGGGAGCACAGATACGCAGTATTTT
-	TRBV7-9	TRBD1	TRBJ2-5	CASSYGQAQETQYF	TGTGCCAGCAGCTACGGACAGGCACAAGAGACCCAGTACTTC
few	TRBV9	TRBD1	TRBJ2-5	CASSVAPTGSQETQYF	TGTGCCAGCAGCGTAGCTCCGACAGGGTCCCAAGAGACCCAGTACTTC
-	TRBV5-1	-	TRBJ2-7	CASSRDNTYEQYF	TGCGCCAGCAGCCGGGACAACACCTACGAGCAGTACTTC
few	TRBV9	-	TRBJ1-4	CASRGSTNEKLFF	TGTGCCAGCCGGGGGTCAACTAATGAAAAACTGTTTTTT
-	TRBV11-3	-	TRBJ2-5	CASSYGSKETQYF	TGTGCCAGCAGTTATGGCTCCAAAGAGACCCAGTACTTC
few	TRBV21-1	-	TRBJ2-5	CASSRMGTATGETQYF	TGTGCCAGCAGCCGGATGGGGACCGCCACCGGAGAGACCCAGTACTTC
few	TRBV6-5	-	TRBJ1-5	CASSWDLNQPQHF	TGTGCCAGCAGTTGGGACCTAAATCAGCCCCAGCATTTT
few	TRBV29-1	-	TRBJ1-2	CSVEGGVPYYGYTF	TGCAGCGTTGAAGGGGGGGTTCCTTACTATGGCTACACCTTC
-	TRBV6-5	-	TRBJ1-1	CASSYSGRGDSEAFF	TGTGCCAGCAGTTACTCGGGCAGGGGCGACTCTGAAGCTTTCTTT
-	TRBV30	-	TRBJ1-5	CAWSLGLHQPQHF	TGTGCCTGGAGTCTAGGGCTTCATCAGCCCCAGCATTTT
few	TRBV7-9	-	TRBJ1-2	CASSKPGPTLYGYTF	TGTGCCAGCAGCAAACCAGGTCCCACCCTCTATGGCTACACCTTC
few	TRBV29-1	TRBD1	TRBJ1-1	CSVGDSRYTEAFF	TGCAGCGTTGGGGACAGTAGATACACTGAAGCTTTCTTT
-	TRBV14	-	TRBJ1-1	CASSQDFRGVGAEAFF	TGTGCCAGCAGCCAAGATTTCAGGGGAGTTGGAGCTGAAGCTTTCTTT
-	TRBV5-6	-	TRBJ1-1	CASSQRPGYTEAFF	TGTGCCAGCAGCCAAAGGCCAGGGTACACTGAAGCTTTCTTT
few	TRBV18	-	TRBJ2-3	CASSPLTGTSTDTQYF	TGTGCCAGCTCACCTCTGACAGGAACCAGCACAGATACGCAGTATTTT
-	TRBV6-1	-	TRBJ2-7	CASSVRREPPSYEQYF	TGTGCCAGCAGTGTTAGGAGAGAACCGCCCTCCTACGAGCAGTACTTC
few	TRBV2	-	TRBJ2-1	CASINRAGTYNEQFF	TGTGCCAGCATTAACAGGGCCGGTACCTACAATGAGCAGTTCTTC
-	TRBV2	TRBD1	TRBJ2-3	CASSGTGSTDTQYF	TGTGCCAGCAGTGGGACAGGGTCGACAGATACGCAGTATTTT
few	TRBV4-3	TRBD2	TRBJ2-7	CASSHGLAGYEQYF	TGCGCCAGCAGCCACGGACTAGCGGGGTACGAGCAGTACTTC
-	TRBV9	-	TRBJ1-6	CASSSRPYSPLHF	TGTGCCAGCAGCTCCCGACCCTATTCACCCCTCCACTTT
-	TRBV7-9	-	TRBJ1-4	CASSLALGELDEKLFF	TGTGCCAGCAGCTTAGCGCTTGGGGAACTGGATGAAAAACTGTTTTTT